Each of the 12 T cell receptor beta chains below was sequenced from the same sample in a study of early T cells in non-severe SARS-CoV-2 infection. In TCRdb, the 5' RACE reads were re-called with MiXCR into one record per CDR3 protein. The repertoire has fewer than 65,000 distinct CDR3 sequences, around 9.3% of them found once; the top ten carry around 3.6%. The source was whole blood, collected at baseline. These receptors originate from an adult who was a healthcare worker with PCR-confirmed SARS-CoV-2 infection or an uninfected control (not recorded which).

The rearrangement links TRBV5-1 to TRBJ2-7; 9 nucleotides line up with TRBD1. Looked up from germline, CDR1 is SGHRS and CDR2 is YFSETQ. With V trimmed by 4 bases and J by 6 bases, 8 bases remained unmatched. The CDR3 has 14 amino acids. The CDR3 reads CASSIGQGIGEQYF. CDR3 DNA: TGCGCCAGCAGCATCGGACAGGGGATAGGCGAGCAGTACTTC.

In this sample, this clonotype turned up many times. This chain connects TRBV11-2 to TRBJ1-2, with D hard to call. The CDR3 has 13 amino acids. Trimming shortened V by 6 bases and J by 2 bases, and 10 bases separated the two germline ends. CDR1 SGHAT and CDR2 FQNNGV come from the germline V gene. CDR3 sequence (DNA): TGTGCCAGCAGTCCCGCCCGAAACTATGGCTACACCTTC. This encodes CASSPARNYGYTF.

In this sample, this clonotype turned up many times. The CDR3 DNA follows: TGCAGCGTTCGGGACAGAGAGGGCTACACCTTC. Amino acids: CSVRDREGYTF. This sequence joins TRBV29-1 and TRBJ1-2; TRBD1 aligns across 7 bases. The germline V gene encodes CDR1 SQVTM and CDR2 ANQGSEA. V shed 5 bases, J shed 8 bases, and the junction held 5 bases outside the gene matches. The CDR3 totals 11 residues. Looking up the rest from reference TRBV29-1 and TRBJ1-2 gives the full variable domain: SAVISQKPSRDICQRGTSLTIQCQVDSQVTMMFWYRQQPGQSLTLIATANQGSEATYESGFVIDKFPISRPNLTFSTLTVSNMSPEDSSIYLCSVRDREGYTFGSGTRLTVV.

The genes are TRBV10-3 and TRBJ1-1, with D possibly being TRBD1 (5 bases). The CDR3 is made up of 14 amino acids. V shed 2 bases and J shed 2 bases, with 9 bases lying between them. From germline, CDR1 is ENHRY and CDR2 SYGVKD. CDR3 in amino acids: CAISETGANTEAFF. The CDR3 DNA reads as TGTGCCATCAGTGAGACAGGAGCTAACACTGAAGCTTTCTTT.

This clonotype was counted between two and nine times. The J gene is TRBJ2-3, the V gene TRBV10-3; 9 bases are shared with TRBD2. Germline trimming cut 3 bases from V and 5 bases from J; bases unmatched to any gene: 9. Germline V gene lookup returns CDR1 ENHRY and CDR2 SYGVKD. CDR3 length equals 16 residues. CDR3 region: CAISETIAGVGDTQYF. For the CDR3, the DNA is TGTGCCATCAGTGAAACTATAGCGGGAGTTGGAGATACGCAGTATTTT.

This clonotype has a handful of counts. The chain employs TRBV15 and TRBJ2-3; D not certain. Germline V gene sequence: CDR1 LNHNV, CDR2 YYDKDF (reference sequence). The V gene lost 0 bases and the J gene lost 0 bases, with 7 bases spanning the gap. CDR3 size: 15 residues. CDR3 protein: CATSRDSVSTDTQYF. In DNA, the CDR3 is TGTGCCACCAGCAGAGATTCCGTCAGCACAGATACGCAGTATTTT.

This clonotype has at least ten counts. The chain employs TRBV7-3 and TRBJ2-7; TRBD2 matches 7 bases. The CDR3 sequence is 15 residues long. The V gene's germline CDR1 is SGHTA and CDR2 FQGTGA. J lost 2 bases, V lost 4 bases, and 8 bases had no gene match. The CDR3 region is CASSSFQAGPYEQYF. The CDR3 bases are TGTGCCAGCAGCTCTTTCCAAGCGGGACCCTACGAGCAGTACTTC.

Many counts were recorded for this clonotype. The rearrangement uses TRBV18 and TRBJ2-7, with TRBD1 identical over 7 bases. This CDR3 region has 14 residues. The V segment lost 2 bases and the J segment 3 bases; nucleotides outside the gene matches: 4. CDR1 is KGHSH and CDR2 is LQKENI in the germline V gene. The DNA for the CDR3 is TGTGCCAGCTCACCATCGGCAGGGGGCTACGAGCAGTACTTC. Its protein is CASSPSAGGYEQYF.

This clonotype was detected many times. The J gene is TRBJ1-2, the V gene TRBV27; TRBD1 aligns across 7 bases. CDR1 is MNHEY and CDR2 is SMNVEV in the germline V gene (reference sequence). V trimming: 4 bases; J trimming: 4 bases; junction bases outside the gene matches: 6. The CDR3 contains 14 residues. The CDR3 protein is CASSSPGQAYGYTF. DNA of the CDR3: TGTGCCAGCAGTTCCCCAGGACAGGCCTATGGCTACACCTTC.

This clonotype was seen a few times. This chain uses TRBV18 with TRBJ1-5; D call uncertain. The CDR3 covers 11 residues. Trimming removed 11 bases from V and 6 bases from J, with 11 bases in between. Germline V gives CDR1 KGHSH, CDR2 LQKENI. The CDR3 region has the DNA TGTGCCCGAGTTGCGTGTCAGCCCCAGCATTTT. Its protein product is CARVACQPQHF.

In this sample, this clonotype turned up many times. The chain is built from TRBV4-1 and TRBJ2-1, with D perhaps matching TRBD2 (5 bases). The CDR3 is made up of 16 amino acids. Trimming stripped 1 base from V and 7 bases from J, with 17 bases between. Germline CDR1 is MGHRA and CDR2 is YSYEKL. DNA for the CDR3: TGCGCCAGCAGCCAAGGTCGCGCGAGGACTCGGAATGAGCAGTTCTTC. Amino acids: CASSQGRARTRNEQFF.

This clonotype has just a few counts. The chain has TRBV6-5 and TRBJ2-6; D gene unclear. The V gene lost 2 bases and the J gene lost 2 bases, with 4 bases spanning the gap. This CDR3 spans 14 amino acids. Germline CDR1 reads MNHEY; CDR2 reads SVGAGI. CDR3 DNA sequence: TGTGCCAGCAGTTACAGGGCTGGGGCCAACGTCCTGACTTTC. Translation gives CASSYRAGANVLTF.